One TCR beta chain is described in this entry. This clone has only one observation. Its antigen target is currently unknown. Base qualities are not recorded, but no much larger clone differs from it by a single base. The collaborating institutions used their own protocols to collect whole blood in K2EDTA tubes. For TCRbeta analysis, collaborators shipped samples as frozen whole blood, isolated PBMCs, or DNA extracted from either of those sample types. TCRbeta CDR3 regions were amplified from genomic DNA using the immunoSEQ Assay, a bias-controlled multiplex PCR. The authors' pipeline ran thus. Within the assay, amplification of reference gene primers was used to estimate how many nucleated cells each sample contained. Sequence reads were collapsed and filtered to measure the absolute abundance of every unique TCRbeta CDR3 rearrangement. For each sample, productive Simpson clonality was calculated as the square root of Simpson's diversity index over productive rearrangements. TCRdb carries this immuneACCESS record with in-frame sequences only. Its versions omit some clonotypes, under half of them owing to an unresolved V gene in the studies checked, with the rest unexplained. V and J calls and clone size are as listed in that table; D and trimming were resolved from the DNA. Present in this sample are roughly 140,000 clones, under 85% of which were seen just once. Together, the top ten hold over 6.5% of the sample.

These data belong to a study of blood T cell repertoires in COVID-19 (TCRdb year 2020). Background for the entire study: Samples from collaborators originated in the United States, Italy and Spain and spanned both the acute and convalescent phases of COVID-19. Samples were obtained from the ongoing ImmuneRACE study (first 160 participants) and from about 1,300 subjects provided by 6 global collaborators. The prospective study material was composed of cDNA or gDNA derived from T cells, B-cell-depleted T cells, or PBMCs. A de-identified subject ID, COVID-19 status, age in years and sex were almost always included in the sample metadata. The dataset comprised deeply sampled blood TCRbeta repertoires from subjects exposed to, actively infected with, or recovered from COVID-19. Where available, HLA class I and class II types were obtained from metadata supplied by the sample provider rather than from assay-based typing. The repertoires were released in a freely available public database intended as a resource for research on the immune response to SARS-CoV-2.

Overall study outcomes, separate from this receptor: The amount of clinical and demographic metadata varied by source and participant and was provided uncurated.

Input material: peripheral blood. This TCR came from a man in his forties or fifties with active or convalescent COVID-19.

DNA sequence: TGTGCCAGCAGCTTAATTAGCGGGATGGACGAGCAGTACTTC. Its translation is CASSLISGMDEQYF. Recombination connected TRBV7-2 to TRBJ2-7; 8 central bases correspond to TRBD2. Relative to germline, V is missing 2 bases and J is missing 5 bases, with 5 bases of the junction outside any gene match. From its cysteine to its phenylalanine, the CDR3 spans 14 amino acids. Only the CDR3 part of the read is kept: 42 bases, read in frame from the first base. The germline V gene encodes CDR1 SGHTA and CDR2 FQGNSA.